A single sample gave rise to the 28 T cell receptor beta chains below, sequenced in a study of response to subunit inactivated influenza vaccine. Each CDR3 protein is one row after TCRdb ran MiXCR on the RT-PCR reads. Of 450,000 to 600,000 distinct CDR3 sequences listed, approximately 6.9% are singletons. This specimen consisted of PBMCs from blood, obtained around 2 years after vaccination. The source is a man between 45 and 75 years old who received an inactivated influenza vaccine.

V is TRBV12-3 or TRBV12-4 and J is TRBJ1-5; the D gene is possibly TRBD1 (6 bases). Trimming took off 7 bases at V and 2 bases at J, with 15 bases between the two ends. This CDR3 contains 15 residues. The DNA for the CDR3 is TGTGCCAGCACCTCGTCACAGGGTGGCAATCAGCCCCAGCATTTT. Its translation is CASTSSQGGNQPQHF.

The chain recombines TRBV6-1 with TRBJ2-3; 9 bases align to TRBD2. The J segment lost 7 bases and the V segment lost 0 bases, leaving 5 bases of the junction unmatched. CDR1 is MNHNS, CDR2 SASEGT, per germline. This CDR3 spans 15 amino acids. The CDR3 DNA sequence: TGTGCCAGCAGTGAAGCGGCGGGGGGGCCTTATACGCAGTATTTT. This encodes CASSEAAGGPYTQYF.

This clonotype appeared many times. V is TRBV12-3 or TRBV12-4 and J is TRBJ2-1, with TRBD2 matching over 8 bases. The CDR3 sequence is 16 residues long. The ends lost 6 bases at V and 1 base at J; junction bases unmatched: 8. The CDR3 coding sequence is TGTGCCAGCAGGCCGGGACTAGTCGGATCCTACAATGAGCAGTTCTTC. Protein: CASRPGLVGSYNEQFF.

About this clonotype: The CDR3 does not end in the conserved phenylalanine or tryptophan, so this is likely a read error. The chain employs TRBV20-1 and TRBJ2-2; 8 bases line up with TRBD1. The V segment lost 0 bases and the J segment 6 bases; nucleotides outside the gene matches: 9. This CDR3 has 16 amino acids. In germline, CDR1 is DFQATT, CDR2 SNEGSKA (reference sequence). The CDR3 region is CSARDLRQGMAGELFY. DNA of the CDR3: TGCAGTGCTAGAGATCTGAGACAGGGGATGGCCGGGGAGCTGTTTTAT.

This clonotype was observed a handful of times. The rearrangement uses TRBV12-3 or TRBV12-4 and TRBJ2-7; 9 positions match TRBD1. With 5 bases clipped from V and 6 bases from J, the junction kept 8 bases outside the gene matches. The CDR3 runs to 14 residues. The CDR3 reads CASSITDRGGEQYF. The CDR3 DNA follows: TGTGCCAGCAGTATAACGGACAGGGGAGGCGAGCAGTACTTC.

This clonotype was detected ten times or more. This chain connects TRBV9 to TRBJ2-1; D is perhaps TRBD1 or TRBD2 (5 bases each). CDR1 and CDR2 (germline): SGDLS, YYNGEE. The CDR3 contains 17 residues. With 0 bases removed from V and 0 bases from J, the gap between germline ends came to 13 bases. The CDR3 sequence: CASSVGLGESSYNEQFF. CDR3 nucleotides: TGTGCCAGCAGCGTAGGTTTGGGGGAGAGCTCCTACAATGAGCAGTTCTTC.

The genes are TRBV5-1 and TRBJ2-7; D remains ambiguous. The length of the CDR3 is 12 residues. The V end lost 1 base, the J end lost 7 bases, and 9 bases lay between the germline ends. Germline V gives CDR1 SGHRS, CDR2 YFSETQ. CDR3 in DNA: TGCGCCAGCAGCTTGAGTCAGAGAGAGCAGTACTTC. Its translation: CASSLSQREQYF.

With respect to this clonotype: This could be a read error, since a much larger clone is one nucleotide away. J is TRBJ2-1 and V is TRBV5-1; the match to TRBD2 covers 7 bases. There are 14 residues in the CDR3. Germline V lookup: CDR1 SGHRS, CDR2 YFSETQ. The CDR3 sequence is CTSSSTGGNNEQFF. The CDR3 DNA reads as TGCACCAGCAGCTCGACGGGAGGCAACAATGAGCAGTTCTTC. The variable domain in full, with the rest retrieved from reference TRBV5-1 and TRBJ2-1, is KAGVTQTPRYLIKTRGQQVTLSCSPISGHRSVSWYQQTPGQGLQFLFEYFSETQRNKGNFPGRFSGRQFSNSRSEMNVSTLELGDSALYLCTSSSTGGNNEQFFGPGTRLTVL.

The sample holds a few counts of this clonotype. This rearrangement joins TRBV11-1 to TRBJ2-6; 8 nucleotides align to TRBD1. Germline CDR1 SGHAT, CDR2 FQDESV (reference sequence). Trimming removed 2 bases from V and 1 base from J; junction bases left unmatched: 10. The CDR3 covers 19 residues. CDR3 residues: CASSLYLGTGGSGANVLTF. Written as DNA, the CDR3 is TGTGCCAGCAGCTTATATTTGGGGACAGGAGGATCTGGGGCCAACGTCCTGACTTTC.

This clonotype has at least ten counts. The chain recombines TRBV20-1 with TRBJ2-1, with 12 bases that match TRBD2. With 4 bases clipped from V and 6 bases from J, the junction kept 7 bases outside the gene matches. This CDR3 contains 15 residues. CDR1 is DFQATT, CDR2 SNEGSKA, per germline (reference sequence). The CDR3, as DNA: TGCAGTGCTACCGATCTAGCGGGAGGGTCCAATGAGCAGTTCTTC. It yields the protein CSATDLAGGSNEQFF.

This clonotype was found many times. The CDR3: CASRMTVQETQYF. The DNA for the CDR3 is TGTGCCAGCAGAATGACAGTTCAAGAGACCCAGTACTTC. This rearrangement joins TRBV6-1 to TRBJ2-5; D is perhaps TRBD1 (5 bases). In germline, CDR1 is MNHNS, CDR2 SASEGT. The CDR3 runs 13 residues. The V gene lost 6 bases and the J gene lost 2 bases, with 10 bases spanning the gap.

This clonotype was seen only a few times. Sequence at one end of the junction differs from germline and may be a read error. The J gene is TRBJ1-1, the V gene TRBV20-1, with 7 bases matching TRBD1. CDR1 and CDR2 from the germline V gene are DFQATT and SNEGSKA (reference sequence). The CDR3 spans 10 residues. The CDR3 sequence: CSATTSGQKF. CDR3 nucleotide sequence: TGCAGTGCTACAACCTCGGGACAGAAATTT.

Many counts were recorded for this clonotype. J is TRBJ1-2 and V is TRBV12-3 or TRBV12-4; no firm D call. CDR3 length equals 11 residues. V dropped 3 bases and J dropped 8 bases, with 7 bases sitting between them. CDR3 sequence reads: CASSLGGGYTF. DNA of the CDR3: TGTGCCAGCAGTTTGGGAGGCGGCTACACCTTC.

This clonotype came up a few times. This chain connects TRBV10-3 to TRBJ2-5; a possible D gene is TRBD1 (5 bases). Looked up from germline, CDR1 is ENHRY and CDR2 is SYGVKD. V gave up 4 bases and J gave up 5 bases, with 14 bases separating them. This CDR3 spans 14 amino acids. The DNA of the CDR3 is TGTGCCATCAGTGCCCCCCAGGGCCCGGAGACCCAGTACTTC. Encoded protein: CAISAPQGPETQYF.

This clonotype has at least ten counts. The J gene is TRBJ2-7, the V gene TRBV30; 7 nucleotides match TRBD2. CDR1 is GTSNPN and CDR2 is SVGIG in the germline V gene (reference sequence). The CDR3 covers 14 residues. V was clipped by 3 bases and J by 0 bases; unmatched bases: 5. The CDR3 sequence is CAWRPGRSSYEQYF. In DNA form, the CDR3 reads TGTGCCTGGAGGCCCGGGAGGAGCTCCTACGAGCAGTACTTC.

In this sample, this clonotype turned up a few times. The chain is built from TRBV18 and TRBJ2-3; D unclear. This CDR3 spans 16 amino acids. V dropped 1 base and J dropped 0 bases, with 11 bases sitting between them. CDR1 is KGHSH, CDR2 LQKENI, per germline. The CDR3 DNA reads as TGTGCCAGCTCACCACGGGCAGAATCTAGCACAGATACGCAGTATTTT. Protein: CASSPRAESSTDTQYF.

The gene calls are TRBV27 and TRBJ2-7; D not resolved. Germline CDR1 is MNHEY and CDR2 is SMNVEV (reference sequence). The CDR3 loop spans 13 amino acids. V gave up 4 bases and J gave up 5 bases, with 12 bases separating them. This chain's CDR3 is CASSSNRPDEQYF. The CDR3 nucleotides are TGTGCCAGCAGTTCCAACCGCCCGGACGAGCAGTACTTC.

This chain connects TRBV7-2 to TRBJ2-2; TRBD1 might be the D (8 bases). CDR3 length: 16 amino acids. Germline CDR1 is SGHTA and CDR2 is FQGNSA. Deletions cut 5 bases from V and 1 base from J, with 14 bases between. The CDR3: CASSQQGGRNTGELFF. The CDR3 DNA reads TGTGCCAGCAGCCAACAGGGGGGGAGGAACACCGGGGAGCTGTTTTTT.

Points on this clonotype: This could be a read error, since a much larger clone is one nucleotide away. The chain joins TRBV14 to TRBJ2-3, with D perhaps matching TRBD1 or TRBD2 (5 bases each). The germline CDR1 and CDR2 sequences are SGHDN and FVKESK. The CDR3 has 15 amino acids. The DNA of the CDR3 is TGTGCCAGCAGCCCGGGACGGACCTCCACAGATATGCAGTATTTT. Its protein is CASSPGRTSTDMQYF. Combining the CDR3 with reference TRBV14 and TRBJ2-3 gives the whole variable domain EAGVTQFPSHSVIEKGQTVTLRCDPISGHDNLYWYRRVMGKEIKFLLHFVKESKQDESGMPNNRFLAERTGGTYSTLKVQPAELEDSGVYFCASSPGRTSTDMQYFGPGTRLTVL.

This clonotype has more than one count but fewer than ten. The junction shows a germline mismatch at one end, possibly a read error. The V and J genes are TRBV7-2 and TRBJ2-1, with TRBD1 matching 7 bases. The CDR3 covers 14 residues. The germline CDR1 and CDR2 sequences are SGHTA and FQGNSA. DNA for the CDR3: TGTGCCAGCAGCCTAAAGAGACAGGGTAAGGGGAAGATCTTC. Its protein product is CASSLKRQGKGKIF.

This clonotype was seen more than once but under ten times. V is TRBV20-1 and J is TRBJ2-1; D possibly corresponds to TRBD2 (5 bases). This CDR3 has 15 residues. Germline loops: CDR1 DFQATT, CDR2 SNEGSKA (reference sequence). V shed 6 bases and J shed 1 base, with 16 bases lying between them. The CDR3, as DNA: TGCAGTGCGAGCCCTAGCTTGGTGTCCTACAATGAGCAGTTCTTC. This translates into CSASPSLVSYNEQFF.

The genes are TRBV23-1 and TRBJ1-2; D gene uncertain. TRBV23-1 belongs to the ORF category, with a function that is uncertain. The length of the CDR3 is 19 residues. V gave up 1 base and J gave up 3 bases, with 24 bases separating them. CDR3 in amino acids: CASSQYGDTLSPAYYGYTF. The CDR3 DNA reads TGCGCCAGCAGTCAATATGGAGACACATTGTCACCCGCCTACTATGGCTACACCTTC.

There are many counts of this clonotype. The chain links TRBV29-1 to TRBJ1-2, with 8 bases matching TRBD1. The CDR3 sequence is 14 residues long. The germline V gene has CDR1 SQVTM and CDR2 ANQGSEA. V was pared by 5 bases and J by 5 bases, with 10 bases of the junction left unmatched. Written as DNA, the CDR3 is TGCAGCGTTCGTCCCGGGGACAGGCCTTATGGCTACACCTTC. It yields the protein CSVRPGDRPYGYTF.

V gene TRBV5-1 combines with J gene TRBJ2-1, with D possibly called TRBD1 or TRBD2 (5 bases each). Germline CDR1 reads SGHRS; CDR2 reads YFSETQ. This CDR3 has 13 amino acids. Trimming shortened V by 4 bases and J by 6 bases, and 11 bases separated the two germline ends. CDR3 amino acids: CASSMGRANEQFF. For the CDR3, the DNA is TGCGCCAGCAGCATGGGACGGGCCAATGAGCAGTTCTTC.

The CDR3 DNA reads TGTGCCAGCAGCGTAGGTCCAGGGGTTGGAAACACCATATATTTT. This translates into CASSVGPGVGNTIYF. The gene calls are TRBV9 and TRBJ1-3; possibly TRBD1 for D (6 bases). Germline-derived CDR1 and CDR2 are SGDLS and YYNGEE. V was pared by 0 bases and J by 3 bases, with 10 bases between. The CDR3 loop spans 15 amino acids.

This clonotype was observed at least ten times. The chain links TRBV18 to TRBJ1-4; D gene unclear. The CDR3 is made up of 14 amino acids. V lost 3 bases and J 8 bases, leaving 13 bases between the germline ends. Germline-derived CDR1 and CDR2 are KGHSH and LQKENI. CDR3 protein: CASSPGPGGEKLFF. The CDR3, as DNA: TGTGCCAGCTCACCCGGCCCAGGTGGCGAAAAACTGTTTTTT. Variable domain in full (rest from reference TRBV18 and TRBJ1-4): NAGVMQNPRHLVRRRGQEARLRCSPMKGHSHVYWYRQLPEEGLKFMVYLQKENIIDESGMPKERFSAEFPKEGPSILRIQQVVRGDSAAYFCASSPGPGGEKLFFGSGTQLSVL.

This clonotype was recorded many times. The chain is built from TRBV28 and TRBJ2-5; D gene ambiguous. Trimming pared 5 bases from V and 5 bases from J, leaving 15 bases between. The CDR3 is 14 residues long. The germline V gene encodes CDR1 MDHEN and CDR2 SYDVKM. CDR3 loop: CASSPVEVPETQYF. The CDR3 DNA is TGTGCCAGCAGTCCTGTTGAGGTCCCGGAGACCCAGTACTTC.

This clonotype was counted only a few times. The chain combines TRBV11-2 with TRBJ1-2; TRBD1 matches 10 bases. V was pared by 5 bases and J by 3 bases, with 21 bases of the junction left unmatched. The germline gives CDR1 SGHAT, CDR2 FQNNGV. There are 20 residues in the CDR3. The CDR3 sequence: CASSLYLLRTGGRLDYGYTF. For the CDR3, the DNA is TGTGCCAGCAGCCTCTACCTACTAAGGACAGGGGGGCGTTTGGACTATGGCTACACCTTC. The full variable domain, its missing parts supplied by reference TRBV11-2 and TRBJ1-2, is EAGVAQSPRYKIIEKRQSVAFWCNPISGHATLYWYQQILGQGPKLLIQFQNNGVVDDSQLPKDRFSAERLKGVDSTLKIQPAKLEDSAVYLCASSLYLLRTGGRLDYGYTFGSGTRLTVV.